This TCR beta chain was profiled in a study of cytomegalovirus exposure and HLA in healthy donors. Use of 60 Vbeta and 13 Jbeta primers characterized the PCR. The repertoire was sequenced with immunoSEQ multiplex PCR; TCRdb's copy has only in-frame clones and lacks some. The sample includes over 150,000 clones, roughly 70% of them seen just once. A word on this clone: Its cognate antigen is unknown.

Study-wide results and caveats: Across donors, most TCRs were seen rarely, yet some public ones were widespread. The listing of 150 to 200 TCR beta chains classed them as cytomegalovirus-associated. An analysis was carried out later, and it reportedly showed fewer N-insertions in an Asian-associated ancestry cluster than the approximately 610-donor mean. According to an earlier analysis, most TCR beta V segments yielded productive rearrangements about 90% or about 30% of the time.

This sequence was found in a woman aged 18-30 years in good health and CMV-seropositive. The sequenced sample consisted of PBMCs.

CDR3 bases: TGTGCCAGCAGCTTACGACAGGGGGACTCACCCCTCCACTTT. Translation: CASSLRQGDSPLHF. The chain carries TRBV7-9 and TRBJ1-6; TRBD1 matches 9 bases. The CDR3 loop spans 14 amino acids. V lost 2 bases, J lost 10 bases, and 3 bases stayed unmatched. Germline V gene sequence: CDR1 SEHNR, CDR2 FQNEAQ (reference sequence).